The 16 T cell receptor beta chains listed next were all sequenced from one sample in a study of early stage breast cancer tumors. Using immunoSEQ multiplex PCR, the repertoire was profiled, and TCRdb retains in-frame clones only, with some absent. The data contain about 30,000 clones, 72% of them seen just once; the ten biggest clones take up around 33%. The sequencing sample was made of blood. The receptor source for this set is a person between 50 and 60 years old with breast cancer.

This clone was counted only a few times. The CDR3 DNA reads as TGCGCCAGCAGCTTGACAGGGGATAACTATGGCTACACCTTC. Its translation is CASSLTGDNYGYTF. The chain joins TRBV5-1 to TRBJ1-2; the match to TRBD1 covers 7 bases. The CDR3 length is 14 residues. Germline V gives CDR1 SGHRS, CDR2 YFSETQ. V was pared by 1 base and J by 1 base, with 1 base of the junction left unmatched.

This chain uses TRBV5-6 with TRBJ2-1, with TRBD2 matching 10 bases. CDR3 size: 16 residues. Germline V CDR1 and CDR2: SGHDT, YYEEEE. The V and J ends lost 5 bases and 7 bases, in that order; junction bases with no gene match: 12. This chain's CDR3 is CASRRAPSGSWNEQFF. The CDR3 DNA sequence: TGTGCCAGCAGACGGGCTCCTAGCGGGAGCTGGAATGAGCAGTTCTTC.

The genes are TRBV18 and TRBJ1-1; D ambiguous. V shed 2 bases and J shed 3 bases, with 13 bases lying between them. Germline CDR1 is KGHSH and CDR2 is LQKENI. The CDR3 has 15 residues. CDR3 protein: CASSPSPGGDTEAFF. CDR3 in DNA: TGTGCCAGCTCACCAAGTCCGGGTGGCGACACTGAAGCTTTCTTT.

The rearrangement uses TRBV11-2 and TRBJ2-2; a weak D match, TRBD2 (6 bases). CDR1 SGHAT and CDR2 FQNNGV come from the germline V gene. The CDR3 runs 14 residues. V shed 6 bases and J shed 5 bases, with 13 bases lying between them. The CDR3 here is CASRLAYGTGELFF. Here the CDR3 DNA reads TGTGCCAGCAGGCTAGCGTACGGAACCGGGGAGCTGTTTTTT.

This chain uses TRBV10-3 with TRBJ1-6, with a tentative D call TRBD1 (5 bases). In germline, CDR1 is ENHRY, CDR2 SYGVKD. The CDR3 length is 17 residues. Trimming took 0 bases from V and 6 from J, leaving 15 bases between them. The CDR3: CAISESGVQDLNSPLHF. Written as DNA, the CDR3 is TGTGCCATCAGTGAGTCGGGGGTTCAGGACCTTAATTCACCCCTCCACTTT.

This clone has a handful of counts. This chain uses TRBV19 with TRBJ2-4; 12 bases match TRBD2. The CDR3 sequence is 18 residues long. Trimming cost V 5 bases and J 5 bases; bases outside gene matches: 13. CDR1 LNHDA and CDR2 SQIVND come from the germline V gene (reference sequence). This chain's CDR3 is CASSLTALAGGPENIQYF. DNA of the CDR3: TGTGCCAGTAGTCTCACCGCTCTAGCGGGAGGGCCCGAAAACATTCAGTACTTC.

The chain has TRBV4-3 and TRBJ2-7, with D perhaps assigned TRBD1 or TRBD2 (5 bases each). Germline V gives CDR1 LGHNA, CDR2 YSLEER. This CDR3 is 15 amino acids long. Trimming shortened V by 1 base and J by 2 bases, and 12 bases separated the two germline ends. CDR3 DNA sequence: TGCGCCAGCAGCCAAGCCGGGGCCCACGCCTACGAGCAGTACTTC. Translated, it gives CASSQAGAHAYEQYF.

The rearrangement links TRBV7-9 to TRBJ2-5, with TRBD2 matching 9 bases. J was trimmed by 2 bases and V by 4 bases; bases with no gene match: 2. The CDR3 runs to 14 residues. Germline V CDR1 and CDR2: SEHNR, FQNEAQ (reference sequence). CDR3 DNA sequence: TGTGCCAGCAGCTATAGCGGGAGTCAAGAGACCCAGTACTTC. Its translation: CASSYSGSQETQYF.

The CDR3 loop is CASSQSSGTVKRHGSYEQYF. CDR3 nucleotide sequence: TGTGCCAGCAGCCAATCCTCCGGGACGGTCAAACGACACGGATCCTACGAGCAGTACTTC. The chain recombines TRBV14 with TRBJ2-7; perhaps D is TRBD1 or TRBD2 (5 bases each). Germline CDR1 is SGHDN and CDR2 is FVKESK. Trimming took off 2 bases at V and 1 base at J, with 27 bases between the two ends. There are 20 residues in the CDR3.

Note on this clone: Distinct nucleotide sequences in the sample also encode this CDR3. This chain's CDR3 is CASSLPRGTQYF. The CDR3 DNA follows: TGTGCCAGCAGCCTCCCTAGAGGGACGCAGTATTTT. V usage is TRBV11-2 and J usage is TRBJ2-3; D perhaps matches TRBD2 (5 bases). Germline V gives CDR1 SGHAT, CDR2 FQNNGV. The germline V and J ends were trimmed by 5 bases and 9 bases, with 12 bases remaining between them. This CDR3 has 12 residues.

The chain carries TRBV29-1 and TRBJ2-1; TRBD2 matches at 12 bases. Per germline, CDR1 SQVTM and CDR2 ANQGSEA. This CDR3 is built from 15 residues. J lost 2 bases, V lost 6 bases, and 5 bases had no gene match. The CDR3 nucleotides read TGCAGCGTGCGACTAGCGGGGGCTCCCTACAATGAGCAGTTCTTC. Translated, it gives CSVRLAGAPYNEQFF.

The chain recombines TRBV6-5 with TRBJ1-2; 9 bases fit TRBD1. Germline V gives CDR1 MNHEY, CDR2 SVGAGI. There are 14 residues in the CDR3. V shed 10 bases, J shed 6 bases, and the junction held 12 bases outside the gene matches. CDR3 DNA: TGTGCCACCCTACCACAGGGGGCAAGGGATGGCTACACCTTC. Translating it yields CATLPQGARDGYTF.

The V call is TRBV5-5, the J call TRBJ1-1, with 10 bases identical to TRBD1. Per the germline V gene, CDR1 is SGHKS and CDR2 is YYEKEE (reference sequence). Germline trimming cut 5 bases from V and 4 bases from J; bases unmatched to any gene: 5. The CDR3 sequence is 14 residues long. Here the CDR3 DNA reads TGTGCCAGCAGTCTCGGACAGGGGGGCACTGAAGCTTTCTTT. Its translation: CASSLGQGGTEAFF.

This sequence joins TRBV25-1 and TRBJ2-3; D unclear. CDR3 length: 14 amino acids. V dropped 3 bases and J dropped 1 base, with 8 bases sitting between them. In germline, CDR1 is MGHDK, CDR2 SYGVNS. The CDR3: CASSDPTGTDTQYF. CDR3 DNA: TGTGCCAGCAGTGATCCTACAGGCACAGATACGCAGTATTTT. The entire variable domain, with the rest obtained from reference TRBV25-1 and TRBJ2-3, is as follows: EADIYQTPRYLVIGTGKKITLECSQTMGHDKMYWYQQDPGMELHLIHYSYGVNSTEKGDLSSESTVSRIRTEHFPLTLESARPSHTSQYLCASSDPTGTDTQYFGPGTRLTVL.

The chain has TRBV19 and TRBJ2-2, with TRBD2 matching 11 bases. The CDR3 has 16 residues. Germline V lookup: CDR1 LNHDA, CDR2 SQIVND (reference sequence). J was trimmed by 4 bases and V by 2 bases; bases with no gene match: 3. CDR3 coding DNA: TGTGCCAGTAGTATACCCGGGACTAGCGGCACCGGGGAGCTGTTTTTT. Its translation is CASSIPGTSGTGELFF.

This rearrangement joins TRBV11-2 to TRBJ1-1; D remains ambiguous. CDR3 size: 15 residues. Germline V gives CDR1 SGHAT, CDR2 FQNNGV. V lost 5 bases to trimming and J lost 4 bases, with 17 bases between them. CDR3 loop: CASSRVYWGGTEAFF. For the CDR3, the DNA is TGTGCCAGCAGCCGAGTCTACTGGGGTGGCACTGAAGCTTTCTTT.